These 24 T cell receptor beta chains share one sample of origin, sequenced in a study of PD-1 blockade in classical Hodgkin lymphoma. Time point specified: cycle 4 day 1 (C4D1), after 5 to 7 weeks of nivolumab. Exposure to brentuximab vedotin varied, and each patient had relapsed following autologous stem cell transplantation. The protocol was immunoSEQ multiplex PCR, while the TCRdb copy is restricted to in-frame clones and leaves out a portion. The data contain more than 75,000 clones, 85% to 95% of them singletons. The sample was peripheral blood mononuclear cells (PBMCs), taken before the fourth cycle of nivolumab. The receptors derive from a human donor with classical Hodgkin lymphoma.

J is TRBJ2-1 and V is TRBV5-1; 11 bases line up with TRBD2. The CDR3 consists of 16 residues. Per the germline V gene, CDR1 is SGHRS and CDR2 is YFSETQ. Trimming cost V 4 bases and J 3 bases; bases outside gene matches: 6. CDR3 in amino acids: CASSPGTSGFYNEQFF. The DNA of the CDR3 is TGCGCCAGCAGCCCTGGGACTAGCGGTTTCTACAATGAGCAGTTCTTC. Full variable domain (rest looked up from reference TRBV5-1 and TRBJ2-1): KAGVTQTPRYLIKTRGQQVTLSCSPISGHRSVSWYQQTPGQGLQFLFEYFSETQRNKGNFPGRFSGRQFSNSRSEMNVSTLELGDSALYLCASSPGTSGFYNEQFFGPGTRLTVL.

This chain links TRBV28 with TRBJ2-7, with TRBD1 matching over 12 bases. Looked up from germline, CDR1 is MDHEN and CDR2 is SYDVKM. Trimming at V came to 4 bases and at J to 4 bases, leaving 14 bases not matched to a gene. The CDR3 contains 18 residues. CDR3 DNA: TGTGCCAGCAGTTCGCTTCGGGACAGGGGGCGGGGAGGGTACGAGCAGTACTTC. Translation: CASSSLRDRGRGGYEQYF. The variable domain in full, completed from reference TRBV28 and TRBJ2-7, reads DVKVTQSSRYLVKRTGEKVFLECVQDMDHENMFWYRQDPGLGLRLIYFSYDVKMKEKGDIPEGYSVSREKKERFSLILESASTNQTSMYLCASSSLRDRGRGGYEQYFGPGTRLTVT.

The chain joins TRBV28 to TRBJ2-7; TRBD1 or TRBD2 may be the D gene (6 bases each). Trimming shortened V by 6 bases and J by 3 bases, and 15 bases separated the two germline ends. Germline loops: CDR1 MDHEN, CDR2 SYDVKM. This CDR3 contains 14 residues. Written as DNA, the CDR3 is TGTGCCAGCAGAGGGGGGCAGCCCTACTACGAGCAGTACTTC. It specifies CASRGGQPYYEQYF. Full variable domain (rest looked up from reference TRBV28 and TRBJ2-7): DVKVTQSSRYLVKRTGEKVFLECVQDMDHENMFWYRQDPGLGLRLIYFSYDVKMKEKGDIPEGYSVSREKKERFSLILESASTNQTSMYLCASRGGQPYYEQYFGPGTRLTVT.

This rearrangement joins TRBV13 to TRBJ1-1, with 9 bases fitting TRBD1. With V trimmed by 3 bases and J by 5 bases, 10 bases remained unmatched. The CDR3 has 16 amino acids. Germline V gives CDR1 PRHDT, CDR2 FYEKMQ (reference sequence). CDR3 protein: CASSLGRTGARTEAFF. Here the CDR3 DNA reads TGTGCCAGCAGCTTGGGCCGGACAGGGGCAAGAACTGAAGCTTTCTTT. The whole variable domain, remainder taken from reference TRBV13 and TRBJ1-1, is AAGVIQSPRHLIKEKRETATLKCYPIPRHDTVYWYQQGPGQDPQFLISFYEKMQSDKGSIPDRFSAQQFSDYHSELNMSSLELGDSALYFCASSLGRTGARTEAFFGQGTRLTVV.

This clone appeared once. The chain combines TRBV11-2 with TRBJ1-5, with a weak D call TRBD1 (6 bases). The CDR3 contains 15 residues. V lost 0 bases, J lost 3 bases, and 9 bases lay in between. Germline values: CDR1 SGHAT, CDR2 FQNNGV. This CDR3 reads CASSLEDRPNQPQHF. Written as DNA, the CDR3 is TGTGCCAGCAGCTTAGAAGACAGGCCCAATCAGCCCCAGCATTTT. Variable domain in full (rest from reference TRBV11-2 and TRBJ1-5): EAGVAQSPRYKIIEKRQSVAFWCNPISGHATLYWYQQILGQGPKLLIQFQNNGVVDDSQLPKDRFSAERLKGVDSTLKIQPAKLEDSAVYLCASSLEDRPNQPQHFGDGTRLSIL.

The rearrangement uses TRBV19 and TRBJ2-2, with 8 bases matching TRBD2. Looked up from germline, CDR1 is LNHDA and CDR2 is SQIVND (reference sequence). V dropped 9 bases and J dropped 6; count of bases not matched to a gene: 6. The CDR3 loop spans 13 amino acids. CDR3 sequence (DNA): TGTGCCAGCGCATACGGGAGGGCCGGGGAGCTGTTTTTT. As protein: CASAYGRAGELFF.

V is TRBV10-2 and J is TRBJ1-4; D remains unclear. V was pared by 4 bases and J by 11 bases, with 11 bases between. The CDR3 is 12 amino acids. The germline CDR1 and CDR2 sequences are WSHSY and SAAADI. The CDR3 sequence: CASSVTLEKLFF. Written as DNA, the CDR3 is TGCGCCAGCAGTGTTACCCTGGAGAAACTGTTTTTT.

The chain combines TRBV2 with TRBJ1-6; D possibly corresponds to TRBD1 (6 bases). Germline V gene data show CDR1 as SNHLY and CDR2 as FYNNEI. This CDR3 comprises 15 residues. Trimming left V 4 bases short and J 6 bases short, with 13 bases between. The CDR3: CASSAQGIFNSPLHF. DNA for the CDR3: TGTGCCAGCAGTGCGCAGGGGATTTTTAATTCACCCCTCCACTTT.

The rearrangement uses TRBV19 and TRBJ1-2, with D perhaps TRBD1 (6 bases). The germline gives CDR1 LNHDA, CDR2 SQIVND (reference sequence). The CDR3 is 15 amino acids. V lost 7 bases and J 2 bases, leaving 17 bases between the germline ends. CDR3 nucleotide sequence: TGTGCCAGTAAGTCGGCGACAGGTTCGAACTATGGCTACACCTTC. This encodes CASKSATGSNYGYTF.

The chain couples TRBV7-2 to TRBJ2-3; tentatively, D is TRBD1 (5 bases). Per the germline V gene, CDR1 is SGHTA and CDR2 is FQGNSA. This CDR3 comprises 12 residues. V was clipped by 4 bases and J by 5 bases, with 7 bases between them. CDR3 nucleotides: TGTGCCAGCAGCTCCAGGGTAGATACGCAGTATTTT. It translates to CASSSRVDTQYF. The full variable domain, with the rest looked up from reference TRBV7-2 and TRBJ2-3, is GAGVSQSPSNKVTEKGKDVELRCDPISGHTALYWYRQSLGQGLEFLIYFQGNSAPDKSGLPSDRFSAERTGGSVSTLTIQRTQQEDSAVYLCASSSRVDTQYFGPGTRLTVL.

This clone was seen just once. The chain carries TRBV6-5 and TRBJ2-4; D is unclear. Trimming stripped 7 bases from V and 3 bases from J, with 4 bases between. The CDR3 length is 11 residues. The germline gives CDR1 MNHEY, CDR2 SVGAGI. The CDR3 DNA follows: TGTGCCAGCATTGGCAAAAACATTCAGTACTTC. Its protein product is CASIGKNIQYF.

The V and J genes are TRBV30 and TRBJ1-3; D is ambiguous. This CDR3 spans 13 amino acids. Germline-derived CDR1 and CDR2 are GTSNPN and SVGIG (reference sequence). The V gene lost 6 bases and the J gene lost 4 bases, with 13 bases spanning the gap. CDR3 amino acids: CACSKSGGNTIYF. The CDR3 DNA reads TGTGCCTGCTCCAAAAGTGGCGGAAACACCATATATTTT.

This chain uses TRBV7-9 with TRBJ2-7; TRBD2 aligns across 13 bases. CDR1 is SEHNR, CDR2 FQNEAQ, per germline (reference sequence). Trimming took 5 bases from V and 4 from J; bases not matched to a gene: 5. The CDR3 is 15 residues long. CDR3 region: CASSALAGGPYEQYF. CDR3 DNA sequence: TGTGCCAGCAGCGCACTAGCGGGAGGGCCTTACGAGCAGTACTTC.

The chain recombines TRBV2 with TRBJ2-1; D gene ambiguous. The CDR3 sequence is 12 residues long. V lost 0 bases and J lost 10, with 7 bases in between. Germline CDR1 reads SNHLY; CDR2 reads FYNNEI. The CDR3 DNA reads as TGTGCCAGCAGTGAAGCGGGCGAAGAGCAGTTCTTC. Its protein product is CASSEAGEEQFF.

The chain uses TRBV2 and TRBJ1-5; TRBD1 matches 7 bases. Germline CDR1 reads SNHLY; CDR2 reads FYNNEI. This CDR3 is built from 15 residues. V was clipped by 5 bases and J by 5 bases; unmatched bases: 9. The CDR3 bases are TGTGCCAGCAGTACTTACAGGGGAGATCATCAGCCCCAGCATTTT. Translation gives CASSTYRGDHQPQHF. The full variable domain, rest sourced from reference TRBV2 and TRBJ1-5, is EPEVTQTPSHQVTQMGQEVILRCVPISNHLYFYWYRQILGQKVEFLVSFYNNEISEKSEIFDDQFSVERPDGSNFTLKIRSTKLEDSAMYFCASSTYRGDHQPQHFGDGTRLSIL.

J is TRBJ2-3 and V is TRBV10-3; D is undetermined. The germline V gene encodes CDR1 ENHRY and CDR2 SYGVKD. Deletions cut 5 bases from V and 3 bases from J, with 12 bases between. The length of the CDR3 is 14 residues. The CDR3 loop reads CAISSQLGTDTQYF. CDR3 nucleotide sequence: TGTGCCATCAGTAGCCAGTTAGGTACAGATACGCAGTATTTT.

J is TRBJ2-5 and V is TRBV18; maybe TRBD1 (5 bases). The CDR3 loop spans 13 amino acids. CDR1 KGHSH and CDR2 LQKENI come from the germline V gene. The V end lost 5 bases, the J end lost 2 bases, and 9 bases lay between the germline ends. In nucleotides, the CDR3 is TGTGCCAGCTCATCAACAGGACAAGAGACCCAGTACTTC. As protein: CASSSTGQETQYF.

The chain links TRBV25-1 to TRBJ2-3; 7 bases are a match to TRBD1. This CDR3 contains 13 residues. V shed 1 base, J shed 9 bases, and the junction held 4 bases outside the gene matches. From germline, CDR1 is MGHDK and CDR2 SYGVNS. The CDR3 coding sequence is TGTGCCAGCAGTGAATTTTCAGGGGGAACGCAGTATTTT. Translated, it gives CASSEFSGGTQYF.

The chain has TRBV2 and TRBJ1-4; D gene uncertain. This CDR3 contains 13 residues. Germline V CDR1 and CDR2: SNHLY, FYNNEI. Trimming left V 7 bases short and J 6 bases short, with 12 bases between. This chain's CDR3 is CASTYIVHEKLFF. The CDR3 DNA sequence: TGTGCCAGCACCTATATTGTTCATGAAAAACTGTTTTTT.

CDR3 sequence reads: CAWSVQGNTEAFF. The CDR3 coding sequence is TGTGCCTGGAGTGTACAGGGTAACACTGAAGCTTTCTTT. The chain employs TRBV30 and TRBJ1-1; D perhaps matches TRBD1 (6 bases). The length of the CDR3 is 13 residues. Germline V gene sequence: CDR1 GTSNPN, CDR2 SVGIG (reference sequence). The V gene lost 0 bases and the J gene lost 2 bases, with 7 bases spanning the gap.

This clone was seen a few times. The V and J genes are TRBV7-9 and TRBJ1-1; unclear D gene. This CDR3 is built from 12 residues. V was trimmed by 1 base and J by 5 bases, leaving 5 bases between them. Germline CDR1 is SEHNR and CDR2 is FQNEAQ (reference sequence). The CDR3 here is CASSLEATEAFF. CDR3 coding DNA: TGTGCCAGCAGCTTAGAAGCTACTGAAGCTTTCTTT.

The chain is built from TRBV27 and TRBJ1-2, with a weak D call TRBD1 (5 bases). The CDR3 contains 14 residues. CDR1 and CDR2 from the germline V gene are MNHEY and SMNVEV (reference sequence). Trimming left V 4 bases short and J 6 bases short, with 15 bases between. The DNA of the CDR3 is TGTGCCAGCAGTTACTCTCCAGGGTATGATGGCTACACCTTC. Its protein is CASSYSPGYDGYTF.

The rearrangement links TRBV9 to TRBJ2-7; the D gene is possibly TRBD2 (6 bases). V lost 0 bases and J 6 bases, leaving 16 bases between the germline ends. CDR3 length: 15 amino acids. CDR1 SGDLS and CDR2 YYNGEE come from the germline V gene. CDR3 loop: CASSVGGSGLLEQYF. CDR3 nucleotides: TGTGCCAGCAGCGTAGGGGGGTCCGGACTACTCGAGCAGTACTTC.

The chain couples TRBV28 to TRBJ2-1; D possibly matches TRBD1 or TRBD2 (6 bases each). Trimming shortened V by 5 bases and J by 0 bases, and 11 bases separated the two germline ends. The CDR3 runs to 15 residues. The germline V gene encodes CDR1 MDHEN and CDR2 SYDVKM. The CDR3 is CASSGGPSSYNEQFF. The CDR3 DNA reads as TGTGCCAGCAGTGGGGGGCCAAGCTCCTACAATGAGCAGTTCTTC. Full variable domain (rest looked up from reference TRBV28 and TRBJ2-1): DVKVTQSSRYLVKRTGEKVFLECVQDMDHENMFWYRQDPGLGLRLIYFSYDVKMKEKGDIPEGYSVSREKKERFSLILESASTNQTSMYLCASSGGPSSYNEQFFGPGTRLTVL.